Reported below is one T cell receptor beta chain. This sample is part of a study of T cells after yellow fever vaccination. The CDR3 extends over 15 amino acids. The J segment lost 5 bases and the V segment lost 5 bases, leaving 10 bases of the junction unmatched. Germline CDR1 and CDR2: MNHNS and SASEGT. TCRdb re-called the 5' RACE reads with MiXCR, one entry per CDR3 protein. The data contain roughly 330,000 distinct CDR3 sequences, around 7% of them seen just once; the ten biggest clones take up over 15%. This clonotype was obtained from a man between 18 and 29 years old who received the YFV17D yellow fever vaccine. J is TRBJ2-5 and V is TRBV6-1; 8 positions match TRBD1. The sample here was PBMCs, taken around 45 days after the first yellow fever vaccination. Written as DNA, the CDR3 is TGTGCCAGCAGTCCTTACAGGGGGAAGATGGAGACCCAGTACTTC. Its protein product is CASSPYRGKMETQYF.